Following are 10 T cell receptor beta chains from one sample sequenced in a study of blood T cells in healthy people across ages. With a J-beta primer mix and a sample-barcoded 5' primer, a second PCR ran 7 to 11 cycles. TCRdb re-derived calls from the 5' RACE reads in MiXCR, one entry per CDR3 protein. Of 1.5 million to 2 million distinct CDR3 sequences in the sample, 28% were seen once. The sequencing sample was made of blood. The receptors stem from a woman aged 30 to 39 in good health.

The chain employs TRBV4-1 and TRBJ2-7, with 11 positions matching TRBD1. J gave up 5 bases and V 4 bases, and 7 bases lay outside the gene matches. CDR3 length equals 15 residues. CDR1 and CDR2 (germline): MGHRA, YSYEKL. DNA of the CDR3: TGCGCCAGCAGCCTGCCGGGACAGGGGGTCCACGAGCAGTACTTC. This sequence encodes CASSLPGQGVHEQYF.

This clonotype was seen only a few times. The V call is TRBV29-1, the J call TRBJ1-1; weak D call: TRBD1 (6 bases). The length of the CDR3 is 13 residues. Trimming stripped 4 bases from V and 7 bases from J, with 16 bases between. Germline CDR1 reads SQVTM; CDR2 reads ANQGSEA. The CDR3 loop reads CSVGHREGYEAFF. Here the CDR3 DNA reads TGCAGCGTTGGTCACAGGGAGGGGTATGAAGCTTTCTTT.

This chain connects TRBV3-1 to TRBJ2-4; TRBD1 might be the D (5 bases). V lost 5 bases, J lost 8 bases, and 13 bases lay in between. The CDR3 sequence is 13 residues long. CDR1 is LGHDT, CDR2 YNNKEL, per germline (reference sequence). The CDR3 nucleotides read TGTGCCAGCAGCAGAGCAGGGCGGCACATTCAGTACTTC. Amino acid sequence: CASSRAGRHIQYF.

This clonotype came up a few times. The chain employs TRBV10-3 and TRBJ2-1, with D perhaps given as TRBD1 or TRBD2 (5 bases each). Per the germline V gene, CDR1 is ENHRY and CDR2 is SYGVKD. V was cut by 10 bases and J by 4 bases, with 17 bases left in between. The CDR3 runs 14 residues. The DNA of the CDR3 is TGTGCCACCAATGAGGGGACCTCATACAATGAGCAGTTCTTC. Its translation is CATNEGTSYNEQFF.

In regard to this clonotype: A single base separates this from a much larger clone, so it may be a read error. This sequence joins TRBV12-3 or TRBV12-4 and TRBJ2-1, with TRBD1 matching 8 bases. The CDR3 is 13 amino acids. Trimming cost V 5 bases and J 13 bases; bases outside gene matches: 10. The CDR3: CASSGQGLNIQFF. In nucleotides, the CDR3 is TGTGCCAGCAGTGGACAGGGCTTAAACATTCAGTTCTTC.

There are many counts of this clonotype. The chain has TRBV6-2 or TRBV6-3 and TRBJ2-5, with unresolved D. CDR1 is MNHEY and CDR2 is SVGEGT in the germline V gene. The ends were cut back, 2 bases at V and 3 bases at J, with 10 bases in the middle. The CDR3 runs to 14 residues. The DNA of the CDR3 is TGTGCCAGCAGTTACAATCGGGTAAAAGAGACCCAGTACTTC. It translates to CASSYNRVKETQYF.

This clonotype was recorded many times. This rearrangement joins TRBV12-3 or TRBV12-4 to TRBJ2-7, with 10 bases aligning to TRBD1. Unmatched junction bases numbered 10, after V lost 6 bases and J lost 5 bases. This CDR3 is built from 15 residues. Here the CDR3 reads CASSPSGTGVNEQYF. The CDR3 DNA reads TGTGCCAGCAGCCCTTCGGGGACAGGGGTCAACGAGCAGTACTTC.

For this clonotype: A much larger clone lies a single base off, so this may be a read error. The CDR3 carries no conserved terminal phenylalanine or tryptophan, so it likely arises from a read error. The genes are TRBV29-1 and TRBJ2-7; D may be TRBD1 (6 bases). The CDR3 is 11 residues long. Trimming left V 6 bases short and J 6 bases short, with 12 bases between. Germline assignment: CDR1 SQVTM and CDR2 ANQGSEA. The CDR3 spells CSVKGQPEQYC. Written as DNA, the CDR3 is TGCAGCGTAAAGGGACAACCCGAGCAGTACTGC.

V usage is TRBV4-1 and J usage is TRBJ1-1, with TRBD1 as a possible D gene (5 bases). This CDR3 region has 16 residues. With 6 bases removed from V and 1 base from J, the gap between germline ends came to 18 bases. The V gene's germline CDR1 is MGHRA and CDR2 YSYEKL. CDR3 amino acids: CASSRQGDRANTEAFF. In nucleotides, the CDR3 is TGCGCCAGCAGTCGGCAGGGAGACCGGGCGAACACTGAAGCTTTCTTT.

The J gene is TRBJ1-4, the V gene TRBV5-1, with a tentative D call TRBD1 (5 bases). CDR3 length equals 13 residues. With 3 bases removed from V and 8 bases from J, the gap between germline ends came to 11 bases. CDR1 SGHRS and CDR2 YFSETQ come from the germline V gene. CDR3 sequence (DNA): TGCGCCAGCAGCTCGGGGACCGGGGAAAAACTGTTTTTT. It encodes CASSSGTGEKLFF.